A selection of T cell receptor beta chains follows, all from one sample in a study of cytomegalovirus exposure and HLA in healthy donors. Only in-frame clones appear in the TCRdb table, and some are missing; sequencing was by immunoSEQ multiplex PCR. The sample has roughly 100,000 clones; roughly 80% are singletons. The sample was PBMCs. The receptors were gathered from a young man in good health and CMV-seropositive. Each CDR3 is given with its conserved first and last residue. The order of the fields is V gene, J gene, clone size, D gene, CDR3 protein, CDR3 DNA. A D gene is named only where the DNA matches it firmly. Clone size is given for some rows only: seen once, a few or many times, or a class if the clone is expanded.

v_gene: TRBV6-1
j_gene: TRBJ1-1
abundance: -
d_gene: TRBD1
CDR3aa: CASSGDRGPNTEAFF
CDR3nt: TGTGCCAGCAGTGGGGACAGGGGACCGAACACTGAAGCTTTCTTT

v_gene: TRBV27
j_gene: TRBJ1-5
abundance: -
d_gene: -
CDR3aa: CASAKGDNQPQHF
CDR3nt: TGTGCCAGCGCAAAGGGGGACAATCAGCCCCAGCATTTT

v_gene: TRBV4-1
j_gene: TRBJ1-6
abundance: -
d_gene: -
CDR3aa: CASSRRTVTNSPLHF
CDR3nt: TGCGCCAGCAGCCGCCGGACAGTCACTAATTCACCCCTCCACTTT

v_gene: TRBV12-2
j_gene: TRBJ1-1
abundance: -
d_gene: -
CDR3aa: CASPRLNTEAFF
CDR3nt: TGTGCAAGTCCCCGGTTGAACACTGAAGCTTTCTTT

v_gene: TRBV27
j_gene: TRBJ2-3
abundance: -
d_gene: TRBD2
CDR3aa: CASSAPLGSGGSTDTQYF
CDR3nt: TGTGCCAGCAGTGCCCCTTTGGGGTCGGGGGGGAGCACAGATACGCAGTATTTT

v_gene: TRBV13
j_gene: TRBJ2-2
abundance: -
d_gene: -
CDR3aa: CASRQEYGYTGELFF
CDR3nt: TGTGCCAGCAGACAAGAATACGGGTACACCGGGGAGCTGTTTTTT

v_gene: TRBV6-1
j_gene: TRBJ1-2
abundance: -
d_gene: TRBD1
CDR3aa: CASSEVRTGGYGYTF
CDR3nt: TGTGCCAGCAGTGAAGTTAGGACAGGGGGATATGGCTACACCTTC

v_gene: TRBV15
j_gene: TRBJ1-6
abundance: -
d_gene: -
CDR3aa: CATSREVASSPLHF
CDR3nt: TGTGCCACCAGCAGAGAAGTGGCCTCTTCACCCCTCCACTTT

v_gene: TRBV4-2
j_gene: TRBJ1-1
abundance: -
d_gene: TRBD1
CDR3aa: CASSQGTGGWETEAFF
CDR3nt: TGTGCCAGCAGCCAAGGAACAGGGGGCTGGGAAACTGAAGCTTTCTTT

v_gene: TRBV5-4
j_gene: TRBJ2-7
abundance: few
d_gene: TRBD1
CDR3aa: CASSLEQGAIYEQYF
CDR3nt: TGTGCCAGCAGCTTGGAACAGGGGGCAATCTACGAGCAGTACTTC

v_gene: TRBV5-1
j_gene: TRBJ1-2
abundance: -
d_gene: TRBD1
CDR3aa: CASSLQQTGGLSYGYTF
CDR3nt: TGCGCCAGCAGCCTACAACAAACAGGGGGCCTGAGCTATGGCTACACCTTC

v_gene: TRBV29-1
j_gene: TRBJ1-3
abundance: -
d_gene: TRBD1
CDR3aa: CSVGTGGRGNTIYF
CDR3nt: TGCAGCGTTGGAACAGGGGGCCGTGGAAACACCATATATTTT

v_gene: TRBV5-4
j_gene: TRBJ1-2
abundance: -
d_gene: -
CDR3aa: CASSPSGGSYGYTF
CDR3nt: TGTGCCAGCAGCCCCTCGGGGGGGAGTTATGGCTACACCTTC

v_gene: TRBV5-4
j_gene: TRBJ2-3
abundance: -
d_gene: -
CDR3aa: CASSPSLGGRADTQYF
CDR3nt: TGTGCCAGCAGCCCTAGCCTCGGGGGTAGAGCAGATACGCAGTATTTT

v_gene: TRBV11-2
j_gene: TRBJ1-2
abundance: few
d_gene: -
CDR3aa: CASSSPTGNGYTF
CDR3nt: TGTGCCAGCAGCTCACCTACAGGGAACGGCTACACCTTC